Presented here are 32 T cell receptor beta chains from one specimen sequenced in a study of graft-versus-host responses after intestinal transplantation. Using immunoSEQ multiplex PCR, the repertoire was profiled, and TCRdb retains in-frame clones only, with some absent. This sample has tens of thousands of clones, with about 95% found just once. For these receptors, no antigen is known. The input for sequencing was unstimulated CD8+ T cells sorted from spleen or lymph node cells, taken before transplant. These receptors all stem from a human donor who was the organ donor for an intestinal transplant.

The sample holds a few counts of this clone. The same CDR3 also results from other DNA sequences found in this sample. The gene calls are TRBV5-1 and TRBJ2-1; 9 bases are a match to TRBD1. The CDR3 is 18 amino acids. From germline, CDR1 is SGHRS and CDR2 YFSETQ. The V and J ends lost 3 bases and 3 bases, in that order; junction bases with no gene match: 13. CDR3 nucleotide sequence: TGCGCCAGCAGCTCGACAGGGGGTGGAGGTTTAGACTACAATGAGCAGTTCTTC. This gives the protein CASSSTGGGGLDYNEQFF. The full variable domain, its missing parts supplied by reference TRBV5-1 and TRBJ2-1, is KAGVTQTPRYLIKTRGQQVTLSCSPISGHRSVSWYQQTPGQGLQFLFEYFSETQRNKGNFPGRFSGRQFSNSRSEMNVSTLELGDSALYLCASSSTGGGGLDYNEQFFGPGTRLTVL.

The V and J genes are TRBV6-5 and TRBJ2-5; 9 bases agree with TRBD1. The CDR3 is 15 residues long. Germline V lookup: CDR1 MNHEY, CDR2 SVGAGI. V dropped 5 bases and J dropped 2; count of bases not matched to a gene: 6. The chain's CDR3 is CASSRTGAYQETQYF. The CDR3 region has the DNA TGTGCCAGCAGTCGGACAGGGGCGTATCAAGAGACCCAGTACTTC.

The chain recombines TRBV15 with TRBJ2-6; no clear D. CDR1 LNHNV and CDR2 YYDKDF come from the germline V gene (reference sequence). The CDR3 loop spans 15 amino acids. Between the trimmed V and J ends, which lost 0 bases and 0 bases, there was a span of 3 bases. The CDR3 coding sequence is TGTGCCACCAGCAGAGAGAGCTCTGGGGCCAACGTCCTGACTTTC. It specifies CATSRESSGANVLTF.

V usage is TRBV7-8 and J usage is TRBJ2-7; weak D call: TRBD2 (5 bases). Germline V gene data show CDR1 as SGHVS and CDR2 as FQNEAQ. This CDR3 spans 15 amino acids. V lost 4 bases, J lost 2 bases, and 15 bases lay in between. CDR3 sequence reads: CASSSVLDFTYEQYF. In DNA, the CDR3 is TGTGCCAGCAGCTCAGTCCTGGACTTCACCTACGAGCAGTACTTC.

The rearrangement uses TRBV6-6 and TRBJ2-1, with TRBD2 as a possible D gene (6 bases). Germline V gene lookup returns CDR1 MNHNY and CDR2 SVGAGI (reference sequence). This CDR3 has 15 residues. V dropped 0 bases and J dropped 8 bases, with 14 bases sitting between them. The CDR3 here is CASSYSMGLGHEQFF. CDR3 DNA sequence: TGTGCCAGCAGTTACTCGATGGGACTGGGCCATGAGCAGTTCTTC.

V and J are TRBV7-6 and TRBJ2-5; the D gene could be TRBD1 or TRBD2 (6 bases each). This CDR3 contains 15 residues. Trimming took off 2 bases at V and 4 bases at J, with 14 bases between the two ends. CDR1 SGHVS and CDR2 FNYEAQ come from the germline V gene. CDR3 in amino acids: CASSLWRGTSETQYF. In DNA, the CDR3 is TGTGCCAGCAGCTTATGGAGGGGGACATCAGAGACCCAGTACTTC.

The chain recombines TRBV6-4 with TRBJ1-1, with D possibly TRBD1 on 5 matching bases. This CDR3 is built from 17 residues. Germline V gene data show CDR1 as MRHNA and CDR2 as SNTAGT. The V end was cut by 2 bases, the J end by 1 base, with 17 bases between. The CDR3 DNA reads TGTGCCAGCAGTGACCCCCCGGGGGGGGGTTCGAACACTGAAGCTTTCTTT. This codes for CASSDPPGGGSNTEAFF.

V usage is TRBV4-1 and J usage is TRBJ1-1; a possible D gene is TRBD1 (6 bases). CDR3 length equals 15 residues. The V end was cut by 1 base, the J end by 4 bases, with 13 bases between. Germline V gives CDR1 MGHRA, CDR2 YSYEKL. This chain's CDR3 is CASSQVPGASTEAFF. Here the CDR3 DNA reads TGCGCCAGCAGCCAAGTCCCGGGGGCGAGCACTGAAGCTTTCTTT.

This clone came up once. The chain carries TRBV5-6 and TRBJ1-5; D unclear. The V gene's germline CDR1 is SGHDT and CDR2 YYEEEE. V dropped 0 bases and J dropped 0 bases, with 16 bases sitting between them. The CDR3 has 18 amino acids. The CDR3 DNA follows: TGTGCCAGCAGCTTGGGCGGGGTAGGGATCCATAGCAATCAGCCCCAGCATTTT. Translation gives CASSLGGVGIHSNQPQHF.

This rearrangement joins TRBV6-4 to TRBJ2-2, with TRBD2 identical over 10 bases. V trimming: 0 bases; J trimming: 4 bases; junction bases outside the gene matches: 2. This CDR3 spans 16 amino acids. The germline V gene encodes CDR1 MRHNA and CDR2 SNTAGT. DNA of the CDR3: TGTGCCAGCAGTGACTCGTTAGCGGGGGGCACCGGGGAGCTGTTTTTT. Translated: CASSDSLAGGTGELFF.

The chain uses TRBV5-6 and TRBJ1-2; tentatively, D is TRBD1 (5 bases). The CDR3 loop spans 12 amino acids. Trimming stripped 4 bases from V and 4 bases from J, with 8 bases between. Germline CDR1 reads SGHDT; CDR2 reads YYEEEE. CDR3 nucleotides: TGTGCCAGCAGCGTAACAGGCTATGGCTACACCTTC. Translation gives CASSVTGYGYTF.

The chain carries TRBV2 and TRBJ2-1; TRBD1 agrees at 8 bases. V lost 1 base to trimming and J lost 7 bases; unmatched junction nucleotides: 12. The CDR3 runs 17 residues. Germline assignment: CDR1 SNHLY and CDR2 FYNNEI. CDR3 DNA: TGTGCCAGCAGTGAAGAGGAACTACTACAGGGGGAAAATGAGCAGTTCTTC. Amino acids: CASSEEELLQGENEQFF.

The gene calls are TRBV5-6 and TRBJ2-7; D tentatively fits TRBD1 or TRBD2 (6 bases each). Deletions cut 1 base from V and 12 bases from J, with 17 bases between. The CDR3 covers 13 residues. The germline V gene has CDR1 SGHDT and CDR2 YYEEEE. This chain's CDR3 is CASSLNGGRITYF. The DNA of the CDR3 is TGTGCCAGCAGCTTGAATGGGGGGCGAATTACGTACTTC.

The chain recombines TRBV11-2 with TRBJ2-1; 9 bases are shared with TRBD2. The J segment lost 9 bases and the V segment lost 10 bases, leaving 13 bases of the junction unmatched. Germline assignment: CDR1 SGHAT and CDR2 FQNNGV. CDR3 length: 14 amino acids. The CDR3 sequence is CATLSGGVGGEQFF. In nucleotides, the CDR3 is TGTGCCACGCTTAGCGGGGGCGTAGGTGGTGAGCAGTTCTTC. Full variable domain (rest looked up from reference TRBV11-2 and TRBJ2-1): EAGVAQSPRYKIIEKRQSVAFWCNPISGHATLYWYQQILGQGPKLLIQFQNNGVVDDSQLPKDRFSAERLKGVDSTLKIQPAKLEDSAVYLCATLSGGVGGEQFFGPGTRLTVL.

The chain links TRBV19 to TRBJ2-2; D ambiguous. Trimming shortened V by 2 bases and J by 6 bases, and 4 bases separated the two germline ends. The CDR3 is made up of 12 amino acids. Germline lookup yields CDR1 LNHDA and CDR2 SQIVND (reference sequence). For the CDR3, the DNA is TGTGCCAGTAGTATAACAGCCGGGGAGCTGTTTTTT. Translating it yields CASSITAGELFF.

This chain joins TRBV6-5 and TRBJ1-2; 7 nucleotides match TRBD1. The trim removed 6 bases at V and 2 bases at J, leaving 0 bases unmatched. Germline CDR1 and CDR2: MNHEY and SVGAGI. This CDR3 is built from 12 residues. The CDR3 reads CASSRGNYGYTF. The CDR3 DNA reads as TGTGCCAGCAGCAGGGGGAACTATGGCTACACCTTC.

The J gene is TRBJ2-1, the V gene TRBV27; D gene unclear. V gave up 6 bases and J gave up 1 base, with 10 bases separating them. Germline V gene lookup returns CDR1 MNHEY and CDR2 SMNVEV (reference sequence). This CDR3 spans 14 amino acids. The CDR3 loop is CASSRTESYNEQFF. The CDR3 nucleotides read TGTGCCAGCAGCAGGACGGAATCCTACAATGAGCAGTTCTTC.

This sequence joins TRBV6-4 and TRBJ1-1; D not certain. The CDR3 length is 12 residues. Trimming cost V 6 bases and J 7 bases, with 12 bases left between them. The germline V gene encodes CDR1 MRHNA and CDR2 SNTAGT. In nucleotides, the CDR3 is TGTGCCAGCAGCAACAACGCAGATGAAGCTTTCTTT. Protein sequence: CASSNNADEAFF.

The CDR3, as DNA: TGTGCCAGCAGCTTGGCCGCAGATACGCAGTATTTT. This encodes CASSLAADTQYF. The rearrangement links TRBV5-6 to TRBJ2-3; D gene unclear. The CDR3 has 12 amino acids. Germline V gene lookup returns CDR1 SGHDT and CDR2 YYEEEE. V lost 0 bases and J 4 bases, leaving 3 bases between the germline ends.

The rearrangement uses TRBV4-1 and TRBJ1-3, with D uncertain. CDR1 MGHRA and CDR2 YSYEKL come from the germline V gene. CDR3 length equals 14 residues. V lost 0 bases, J lost 7 bases, and 10 bases lay in between. The CDR3 spells CASSQEGFWNTIYF. Here the CDR3 DNA reads TGCGCCAGCAGCCAAGAGGGCTTCTGGAACACCATATATTTT.

The rearrangement links TRBV7-6 to TRBJ2-7; D possibly uses TRBD1 or TRBD2 (6 bases each). Trimming took off 2 bases at V and 2 bases at J, with 13 bases between the two ends. The CDR3 is made up of 15 amino acids. Per germline, CDR1 SGHVS and CDR2 FNYEAQ. This chain's CDR3 is CASSLRGGGTYEQYF. The CDR3 coding sequence is TGTGCCAGCAGCTTACGTGGAGGGGGGACCTACGAGCAGTACTTC.

The chain employs TRBV7-9 and TRBJ2-5; D may be TRBD1 (6 bases). CDR3 size: 14 residues. Germline V CDR1 and CDR2: SEHNR, FQNEAQ (reference sequence). Trimming left V 7 bases short and J 2 bases short, with 14 bases between. Here the CDR3 DNA reads TGTGCCAGCAACACGGGACACCGACAAGAGACCCAGTACTTC. It translates to CASNTGHRQETQYF.

CDR3 bases: TGCGCCAGCAGCCAAGGTGGTTTAGCGTGGGGGGCAGAAGAGCAGTACTTC. Its translation is CASSQGGLAWGAEEQYF. The chain carries TRBV4-1 and TRBJ2-7; D possibly uses TRBD1 or TRBD2 (6 bases each). Trimming removed 1 base at V and 7 bases at J, with 23 bases between. Per the germline V gene, CDR1 is MGHRA and CDR2 is YSYEKL. The CDR3 covers 17 residues.

The chain couples TRBV13 to TRBJ2-1; 8 bases are a match to TRBD1. Trimming cost V 5 bases and J 1 base; bases outside gene matches: 7. Germline values: CDR1 PRHDT, CDR2 FYEKMQ (reference sequence). The CDR3 runs 16 residues. CDR3 loop: CASSVWTGLSYNEQFF. In DNA form, the CDR3 reads TGTGCCAGCAGCGTCTGGACAGGGCTTTCCTACAATGAGCAGTTCTTC.

The V and J genes are TRBV13 and TRBJ1-2; maybe TRBD1 (5 bases). Trimming cost V 5 bases and J 4 bases, with 11 bases left between them. The CDR3 sequence is 13 residues long. Germline V lookup: CDR1 PRHDT, CDR2 FYEKMQ (reference sequence). CDR3 loop: CASSLDKGYGYTF. DNA of the CDR3: TGTGCCAGCAGCCTGGACAAGGGCTATGGCTACACCTTC.

The chain uses TRBV10-3 and TRBJ2-7; no reliable D call. The CDR3 runs to 15 residues. The germline V gene encodes CDR1 ENHRY and CDR2 SYGVKD. V lost 2 bases and J lost 3, with 14 bases in between. CDR3 nucleotides: TGTGCCATCAGTGAGCTCACGCCCTCGCACTACGAGCAGTACTTC. Translation gives CAISELTPSHYEQYF.

V usage is TRBV5-1 and J usage is TRBJ2-1, with 11 bases that match TRBD2. This CDR3 contains 17 residues. The germline V gene has CDR1 SGHRS and CDR2 YFSETQ. The trim removed 4 bases at V and 0 bases at J, leaving 6 bases unmatched. This chain's CDR3 is CASSLAGGHLSYNEQFF. The CDR3 nucleotides are TGCGCCAGCAGCCTAGCGGGGGGACATCTCTCCTACAATGAGCAGTTCTTC.

V is TRBV6-1 and J is TRBJ2-7; D is perhaps TRBD2 (6 bases). Germline V CDR1 and CDR2: MNHNS, SASEGT. Trimming stripped 6 bases from V and 7 bases from J, with 7 bases between. The CDR3 contains 10 residues. The CDR3 sequence: CASREGEQYF. The CDR3 nucleotides read TGTGCCAGCAGGGAGGGAGAGCAGTACTTC.

The genes are TRBV27 and TRBJ2-1; 9 positions match TRBD2. The CDR3 consists of 17 residues. CDR1 and CDR2 (germline): MNHEY, SMNVEV (reference sequence). Trimming cost V 6 bases and J 6 bases; bases outside gene matches: 15. The CDR3 DNA reads as TGTGCCAGCAGCCGAACGGGACTAGCAGGATACGCCAATGAGCAGTTCTTC. Translation gives CASSRTGLAGYANEQFF.

V gene TRBV2 combines with J gene TRBJ1-2; D ambiguous. V was pared by 1 base and J by 4 bases, with 13 bases between. Germline CDR1 reads SNHLY; CDR2 reads FYNNEI. The CDR3 is 15 residues long. In DNA, the CDR3 is TGTGCCAGCAGTGAAGGGACCCCTACAGTCTATGGCTACACCTTC. It yields the protein CASSEGTPTVYGYTF.

The J gene is TRBJ1-6, the V gene TRBV6-4, with D uncertain. The CDR3 runs to 17 residues. V was pared by 4 bases and J by 3 bases, with 16 bases between. Germline CDR1 and CDR2: MRHNA and SNTAGT. As DNA, the CDR3 is TGTGCCAGCAGTGTTAGGACGCTGATTGTCTATAATTCACCCCTCCACTTT. Translation gives CASSVRTLIVYNSPLHF.

The rearrangement joins TRBV30 to TRBJ1-5; TRBD1 might be the D (5 bases). The V gene's germline CDR1 is GTSNPN and CDR2 SVGIG (reference sequence). The CDR3 is 14 residues long. The V end lost 2 bases, the J end lost 5 bases, and 13 bases lay between the germline ends. CDR3 amino acids: CAWSIGQGDQPQHF. The CDR3 DNA reads as TGTGCCTGGAGTATAGGTCAGGGAGATCAGCCCCAGCATTTT. The whole variable domain, remainder taken from reference TRBV30 and TRBJ1-5, is SQTIHQWPATLVQPVGSPLSLECTVEGTSNPNLYWYRQAAGRGLQLLFYSVGIGQISSEVPQNLSASRPQDRQFILSSKKLLLSDSGFYLCAWSIGQGDQPQHFGDGTRLSIL.